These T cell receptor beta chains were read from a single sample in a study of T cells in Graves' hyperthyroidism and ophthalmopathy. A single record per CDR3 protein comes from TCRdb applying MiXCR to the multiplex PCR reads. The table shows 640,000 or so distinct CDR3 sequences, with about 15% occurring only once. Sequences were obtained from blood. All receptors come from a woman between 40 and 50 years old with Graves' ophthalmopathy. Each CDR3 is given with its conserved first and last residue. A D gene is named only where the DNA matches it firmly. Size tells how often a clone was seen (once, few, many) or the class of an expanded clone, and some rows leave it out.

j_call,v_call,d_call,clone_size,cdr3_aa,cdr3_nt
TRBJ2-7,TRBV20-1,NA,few,CSAPGGAGRSYEQYF,TGCAGTGCTCCGGGCGGCGCGGGACGGTCCTACGAGCAGTACTTC
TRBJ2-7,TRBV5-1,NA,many,CASSMDTHYEQYF,TGCGCCAGCAGCATGGACACACACTACGAGCAGTACTTC
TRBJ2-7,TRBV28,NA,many,CASSLVDSGWQYF,TGTGCCAGCAGTTTGGTGGACTCGGGGTGGCAGTACTTC
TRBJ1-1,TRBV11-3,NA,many,CASRSSWNTEAFF,TGTGCCAGCAGATCCAGCTGGAACACTGAAGCTTTCTTT
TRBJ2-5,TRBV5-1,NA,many,CASSFLQGTQYF,TGCGCCAGCAGCTTCCTACAAGGCACCCAGTACTTC
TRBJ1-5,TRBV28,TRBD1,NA,CAGSLSGTGGFNQPQHF,TGTGCCGGCAGTCTAAGCGGGACAGGGGGGTTCAATCAGCCCCAGCATTTT
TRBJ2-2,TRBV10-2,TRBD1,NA,CASSESTGVRELFF,TGCGCCAGCAGTGAGTCGACAGGGGTGCGGGAGCTGTTTTTT
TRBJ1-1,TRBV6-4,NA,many,CASSDQRNTEAFF,TGTGCCAGCAGTGACCAGAGGAACACTGAAGCTTTCTTT
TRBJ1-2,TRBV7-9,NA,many,CASSPTQAYYGYTF,TGTGCCAGCAGCCCCACTCAGGCGTACTATGGCTACACCTTC
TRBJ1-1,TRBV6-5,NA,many,CASTSNTEAFF,TGTGCCAGCACGAGTAACACTGAAGCTTTCTTT
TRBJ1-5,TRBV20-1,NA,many,CSASEYSNQPQHF,TGCAGTGCTAGCGAATATAGCAATCAGCCCCAGCATTTT
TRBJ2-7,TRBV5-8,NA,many,CASSLATGPYYEQYF,TGTGCCAGCAGCTTGGCTACAGGGCCTTACTACGAGCAGTACTTC
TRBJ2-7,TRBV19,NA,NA,CASSIKLLATGVTQYEQYF,TGTGCCAGTAGTATAAAGCTGCTAGCCACAGGAGTTACCCAGTACGAGCAGTACTTC
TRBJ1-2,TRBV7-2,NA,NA,CASSLGPRLDYGYTF,TGTGCCAGCAGCCTAGGCCCCCGTCTGGACTATGGCTACACCTTC
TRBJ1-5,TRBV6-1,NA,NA,CASSDLAGTQPQHF,TGTGCCAGCAGTGACCTAGCGGGAACTCAGCCCCAGCATTTT
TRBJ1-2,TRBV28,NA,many,CASSRPAGYGYTF,TGTGCCAGCAGTCGTCCCGCTGGTTATGGCTACACCTTC
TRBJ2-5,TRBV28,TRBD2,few,CASSFRTSGRAETQYF,TGTGCCAGCAGTTTTCGAACTAGCGGGAGAGCGGAGACCCAGTACTTC
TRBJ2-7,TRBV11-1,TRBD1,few,CASSREGQSYEQYF,TGTGCCAGCAGCCGAGAGGGACAGTCCTACGAGCAGTACTTC
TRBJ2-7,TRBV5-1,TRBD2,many,CASSLTSGFGTYEQYF,TGCGCCAGCAGCTTGACTAGCGGGTTCGGTACCTACGAGCAGTACTTC
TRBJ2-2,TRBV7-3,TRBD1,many,CASSSTGGGNTGELFF,TGTGCCAGCAGCTCGACAGGGGGGGGAAACACCGGGGAGCTGTTTTTT
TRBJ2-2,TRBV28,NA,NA,CASSPASALANTGELFF,TGTGCCAGCAGTCCCGCTAGCGCCCTCGCGAACACCGGGGAGCTGTTTTTT
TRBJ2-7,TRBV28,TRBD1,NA,CASKMGQGVSYEQYF,TGTGCCAGCAAGATGGGACAGGGGGTTTCCTACGAGCAGTACTTC